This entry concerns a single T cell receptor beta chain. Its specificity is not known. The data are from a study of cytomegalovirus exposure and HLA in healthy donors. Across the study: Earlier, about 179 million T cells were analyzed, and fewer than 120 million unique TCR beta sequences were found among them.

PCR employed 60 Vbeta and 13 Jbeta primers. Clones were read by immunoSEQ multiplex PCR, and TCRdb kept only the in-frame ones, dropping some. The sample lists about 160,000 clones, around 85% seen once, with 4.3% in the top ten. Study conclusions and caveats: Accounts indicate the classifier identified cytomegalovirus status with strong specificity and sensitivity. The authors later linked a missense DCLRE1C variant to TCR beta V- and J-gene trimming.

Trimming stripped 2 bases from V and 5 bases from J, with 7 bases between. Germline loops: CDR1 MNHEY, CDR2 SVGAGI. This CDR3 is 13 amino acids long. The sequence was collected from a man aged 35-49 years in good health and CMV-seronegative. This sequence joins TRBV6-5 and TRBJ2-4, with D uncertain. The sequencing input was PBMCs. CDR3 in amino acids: CASSYAPENIQYF. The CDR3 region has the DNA TGTGCCAGCAGTTACGCCCCAGAAAACATTCAGTACTTC.